The present TCR beta chain was sequenced within a study of blood T cells in healthy people across ages. General study points: Observed TCR beta diversity per million T cells went down as age went up. This fall followed a roughly linear course with age.

As regards this clonotype: Its antigen remains unidentified.

The germline V gene encodes CDR1 SGHNT and CDR2 YENEEA. The CDR3 has 12 residues. V shed 4 bases and J shed 4 bases, with 5 bases lying between them. Together with a sample-barcoded 5' primer, a J-beta primer mix was included in a second PCR lasting roughly 6 to 12 cycles. Every sample gave at least 2.5 million paired-end reads containing CDR3. TCRdb recomputed calls from the 5' RACE reads with MiXCR, one row per CDR3 protein. This table has around 790,000 distinct CDR3 sequences, 40% to 50% appearing once. This clonotype was sampled from a man in his sixties in good health. The gene calls are TRBV11-3 and TRBJ2-1; no clear D gene. Input material: blood. The CDR3 bases are TGTGCCAGCAGCTCTAAATACAATGAGCAGTTCTTC. Translation gives CASSSKYNEQFF.